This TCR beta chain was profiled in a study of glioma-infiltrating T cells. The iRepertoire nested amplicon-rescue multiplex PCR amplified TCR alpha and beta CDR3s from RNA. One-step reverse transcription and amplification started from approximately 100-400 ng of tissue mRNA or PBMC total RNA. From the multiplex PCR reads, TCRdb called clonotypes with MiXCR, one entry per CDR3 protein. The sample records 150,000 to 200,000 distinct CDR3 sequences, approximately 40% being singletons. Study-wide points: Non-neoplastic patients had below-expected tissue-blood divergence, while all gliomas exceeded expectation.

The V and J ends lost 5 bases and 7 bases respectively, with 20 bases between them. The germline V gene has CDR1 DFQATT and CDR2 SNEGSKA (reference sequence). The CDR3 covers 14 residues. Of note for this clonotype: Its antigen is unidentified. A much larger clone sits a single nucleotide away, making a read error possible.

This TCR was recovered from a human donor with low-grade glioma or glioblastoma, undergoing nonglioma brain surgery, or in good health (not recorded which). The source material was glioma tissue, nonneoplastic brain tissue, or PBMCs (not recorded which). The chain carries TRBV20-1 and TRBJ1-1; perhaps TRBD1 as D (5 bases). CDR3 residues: CSARPPGGYNEAFF. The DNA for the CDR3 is TGCAGTGCTCGCCCCCCCGGGGGGTACAATGAAGCTTTCTTT.